This TCR beta chain was recovered during a study of radiotherapy plus CTLA-4 blockade in lung cancer. Focal radiation was given together with CTLA-4 blockade (ipilimumab) to patients with chemo-refractory metastatic non-small-cell lung cancer. Broader study findings: The best prediction of response reportedly came from early blood T cell clone dynamics, with interferon-beta.

Method: immunoSEQ multiplex PCR; TCRdb's copy keeps in-frame clones and lacks some. The sample includes tens of thousands of clones, 70% to 80% of them seen just once. This clone was found a few times. Its antigen is unidentified. Germline V gene lookup returns CDR1 SGHTA and CDR2 FQGNSA. The V end lost 5 bases, the J end lost 8 bases, and 12 bases lay between the germline ends. CDR3 length: 12 amino acids. The J gene is TRBJ1-2, the V gene TRBV7-2; tentatively, D is TRBD1 (5 bases). This clonotype originated in a human donor with non-small cell lung cancer who had stable disease on radiotherapy plus ipilimumab. The source was peripheral blood, collected from a patient treated with radiotherapy plus ipilimumab. The CDR3 loop is CASSLQGLGYTF. The CDR3, as DNA: TGTGCCAGCAGCCTCCAGGGTCTCGGCTACACCTTC. The whole variable domain, filled in from reference TRBV7-2 and TRBJ1-2, reads GAGVSQSPSNKVTEKGKDVELRCDPISGHTALYWYRQSLGQGLEFLIYFQGNSAPDKSGLPSDRFSAERTGGSVSTLTIQRTQQEDSAVYLCASSLQGLGYTFGSGTRLTVV.